What follows are 4 T cell receptor beta chains derived from one specimen sequenced in a study of early T cells in non-severe SARS-CoV-2 infection. TCRdb redid the calling of the 5' RACE reads with MiXCR, one entry per CDR3 protein. The table has roughly 32,000 distinct CDR3 sequences, roughly 9.2% seen once. The sample was whole blood. Source of these receptors: an adult who was a healthcare worker with PCR-confirmed SARS-CoV-2 infection or an uninfected control (not recorded which).

This clonotype was counted ten times or more. The rearrangement joins TRBV6-1 to TRBJ2-1; 7 bases align to TRBD1. This CDR3 region has 13 residues. In germline, CDR1 is MNHNS, CDR2 SASEGT. The V segment lost 5 bases and the J segment 10 bases; nucleotides outside the gene matches: 8. The CDR3 DNA reads TGTGCCAGCAGTAGACAACGGACAGGCGAGCAGTTCTTC. Encoded protein: CASSRQRTGEQFF.

This clonotype was detected many times. The chain recombines TRBV5-3 with TRBJ1-5, with D uncertain. TRBV5-3 is an open reading frame, and its role is uncertain. CDR3 size: 11 residues. The CDR3 region is CNLKANQPQHF. CDR3 in DNA: TGTAACTTAAAGGCCAATCAGCCCCAGCATTTT.

In its sample, this clonotype was seen many times. The V call is TRBV20-1, the J call TRBJ1-1, with D uncertain. V was pared by 3 bases and J by 0 bases, with 11 bases between. The CDR3 covers 14 residues. Germline assignment: CDR1 DFQATT and CDR2 SNEGSKA (reference sequence). CDR3 nucleotides: TGCAGTGCTAGTTCGGAACTGGTGAACACTGAAGCTTTCTTT. As protein: CSASSELVNTEAFF.

Ten or more counts support this clonotype. V is TRBV11-2 and J is TRBJ2-2; D call uncertain. CDR3 length: 14 amino acids. Germline loops: CDR1 SGHAT, CDR2 FQNNGV. Trimming removed 6 bases at V and 0 bases at J, with 8 bases between. CDR3 DNA: TGTGCCAGCAGGAGGTCCCCGAACACCGGGGAGCTGTTTTTT. Translation: CASRRSPNTGELFF.